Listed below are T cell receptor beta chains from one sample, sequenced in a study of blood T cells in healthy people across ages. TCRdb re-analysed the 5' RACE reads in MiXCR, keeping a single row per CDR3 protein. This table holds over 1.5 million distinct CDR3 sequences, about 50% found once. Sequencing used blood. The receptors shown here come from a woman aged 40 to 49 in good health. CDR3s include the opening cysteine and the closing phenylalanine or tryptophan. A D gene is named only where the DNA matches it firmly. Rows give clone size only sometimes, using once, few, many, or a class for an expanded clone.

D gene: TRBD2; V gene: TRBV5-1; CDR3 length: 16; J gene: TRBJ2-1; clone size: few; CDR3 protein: CASRGGRVPPNNEQFF; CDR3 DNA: TGCGCCAGCAGGGGTGGGAGGGTGCCTCCGAACAATGAGCAGTTCTTC
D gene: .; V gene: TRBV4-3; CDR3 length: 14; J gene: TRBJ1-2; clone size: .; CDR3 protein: CASSRRTGNYGYTF; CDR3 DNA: TGCGCCAGCAGCCGCAGAACAGGGAACTATGGCTACACCTTC
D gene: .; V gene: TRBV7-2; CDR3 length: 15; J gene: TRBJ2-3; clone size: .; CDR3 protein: CASSLEMLGGDTQYF; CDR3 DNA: TGTGCCAGCAGCTTAGAAATGCTTGGAGGGGATACGCAGTATTTT
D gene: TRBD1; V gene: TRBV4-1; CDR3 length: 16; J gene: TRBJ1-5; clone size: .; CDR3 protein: CASSQAGTGTYQPQHF; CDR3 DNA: TGCGCCAGCAGCCAAGCCGGGACAGGGACATATCAGCCCCAGCATTTT
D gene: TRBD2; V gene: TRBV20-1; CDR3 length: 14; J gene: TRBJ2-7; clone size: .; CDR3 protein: CSASPAGGGDEQYF; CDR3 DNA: TGCAGTGCTAGTCCAGCGGGGGGCGGAGACGAGCAGTACTTC
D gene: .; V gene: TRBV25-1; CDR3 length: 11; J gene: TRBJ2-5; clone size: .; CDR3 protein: CASSGYNEQYF; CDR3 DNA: TGTGCCAGCAGTGGTTACAATGAGCAGTACTTC
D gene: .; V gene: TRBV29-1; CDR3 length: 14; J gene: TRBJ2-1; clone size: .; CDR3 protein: CSLRFGAPLNEQFF; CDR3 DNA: TGCAGCCTTCGTTTCGGGGCCCCTCTCAATGAGCAGTTCTTC
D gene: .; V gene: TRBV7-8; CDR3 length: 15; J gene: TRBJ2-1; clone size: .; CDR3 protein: CASSLAREFPSEQFF; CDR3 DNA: TGTGCCAGCAGCTTAGCAAGGGAATTCCCTAGTGAGCAGTTCTTC
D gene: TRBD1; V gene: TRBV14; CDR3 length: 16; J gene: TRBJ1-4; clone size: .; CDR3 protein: CASSQDQGTVAEKLFF; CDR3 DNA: TGTGCCAGCAGCCAAGATCAAGGGACAGTGGCTGAAAAACTGTTTTTT
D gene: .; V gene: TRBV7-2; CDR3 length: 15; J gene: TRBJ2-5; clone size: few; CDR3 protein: CASNPRSVGAETQYF; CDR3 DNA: TGTGCCAGCAACCCGAGGAGCGTGGGCGCGGAGACCCAGTACTTC
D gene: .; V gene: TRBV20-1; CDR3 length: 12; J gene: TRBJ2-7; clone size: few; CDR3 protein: CSARGQAGEQYF; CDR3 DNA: TGCAGTGCTAGAGGACAGGCGGGCGAGCAGTACTTC
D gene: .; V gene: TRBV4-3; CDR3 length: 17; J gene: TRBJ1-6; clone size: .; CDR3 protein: CASSQDSGISYNSPLHF; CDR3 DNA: TGCGCCAGCAGCCAAGATTCCGGGATCTCCTATAATTCACCCCTCCACTTT
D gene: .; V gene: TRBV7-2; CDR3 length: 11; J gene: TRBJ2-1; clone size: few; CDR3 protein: CASSLPGEQFF; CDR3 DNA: TGTGCCAGCAGCTTACCGGGTGAGCAGTTCTTC
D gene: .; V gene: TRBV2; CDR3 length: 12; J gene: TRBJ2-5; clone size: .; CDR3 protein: CASMGRTKTQYF; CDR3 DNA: TGTGCCAGCATGGGGCGGACTAAGACCCAGTACTTC
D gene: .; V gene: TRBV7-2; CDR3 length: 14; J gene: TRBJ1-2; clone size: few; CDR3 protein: CASSTGGGNYGYTF; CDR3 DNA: TGTGCCAGCAGCACCGGAGGGGGTAACTATGGCTACACCTTC
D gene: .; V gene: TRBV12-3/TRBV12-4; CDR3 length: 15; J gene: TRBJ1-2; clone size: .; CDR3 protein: CASRSPGPGGYGYTF; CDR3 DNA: TGTGCCAGCAGGTCCCCGGGGCCCGGCGGCTATGGCTACACCTTC
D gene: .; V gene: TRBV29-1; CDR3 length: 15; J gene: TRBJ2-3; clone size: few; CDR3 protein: CSVEDPGVRTDTQYF; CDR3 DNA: TGCAGCGTTGAAGACCCAGGGGTCAGAACAGATACGCAGTATTTT
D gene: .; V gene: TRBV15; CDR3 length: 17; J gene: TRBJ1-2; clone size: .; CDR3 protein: CATSRDPRDRINYGYTF; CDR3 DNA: TGTGCCACCAGCAGAGATCCGCGAGACAGAATTAACTATGGCTACACCTTC
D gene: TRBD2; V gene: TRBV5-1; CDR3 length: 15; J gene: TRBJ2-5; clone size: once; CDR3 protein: CASSHQAGGKETQYF; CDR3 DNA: TGCGCCAGCAGCCATCAAGCGGGGGGCAAAGAGACCCAGTACTTC
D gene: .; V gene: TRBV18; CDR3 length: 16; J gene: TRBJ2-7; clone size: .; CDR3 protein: CASSPRQGVNSYEQYF; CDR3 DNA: TGTGCCAGCTCACCCAGGCAGGGCGTAAATTCCTACGAGCAGTACTTC
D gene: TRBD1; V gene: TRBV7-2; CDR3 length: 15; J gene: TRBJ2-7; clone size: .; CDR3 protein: CASSRQGDPTYGQYF; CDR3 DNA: TGTGCCAGCAGTCGACAGGGGGATCCTACCTACGGGCAGTACTTC
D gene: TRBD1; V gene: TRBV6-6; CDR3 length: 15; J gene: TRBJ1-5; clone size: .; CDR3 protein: CASSTQGQGHQPQHF; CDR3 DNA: TGTGCCAGCAGTACACAGGGGCAGGGCCACCAGCCCCAGCATTTT
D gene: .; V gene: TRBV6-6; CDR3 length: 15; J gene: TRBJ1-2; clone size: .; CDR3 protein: CASSYAQGDNYGYTF; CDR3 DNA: TGTGCCAGCAGTTACGCCCAGGGAGATAACTATGGCTACACCTTC
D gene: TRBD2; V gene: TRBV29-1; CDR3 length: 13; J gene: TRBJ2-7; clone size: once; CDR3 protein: CSSTGGGYNEQYF; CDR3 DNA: TGCAGCTCTACGGGAGGGGGATACAATGAGCAGTACTTC
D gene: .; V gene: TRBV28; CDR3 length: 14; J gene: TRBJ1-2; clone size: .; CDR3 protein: CASYPHQGSYGYTF; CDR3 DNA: TGTGCCAGCTACCCCCACCAGGGTAGCTATGGCTACACCTTC
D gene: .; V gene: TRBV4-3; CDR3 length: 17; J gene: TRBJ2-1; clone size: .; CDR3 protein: CASSQVSAGIAYNERFF; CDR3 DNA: TGCGCCAGCAGCCAAGTGTCCGCGGGGATAGCCTACAATGAGCGGTTCTTC
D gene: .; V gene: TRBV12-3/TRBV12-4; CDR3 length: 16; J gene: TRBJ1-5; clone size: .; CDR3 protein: CASSPGRTGINQPQHF; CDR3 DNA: TGTGCCAGCAGTCCAGGCCGGACGGGAATCAATCAGCCCCAGCATTTT
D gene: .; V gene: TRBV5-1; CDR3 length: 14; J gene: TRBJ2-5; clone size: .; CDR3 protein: CASSGGKSEETQYF; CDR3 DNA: TGCGCCAGCAGCGGTGGAAAAAGCGAGGAGACCCAGTACTTC
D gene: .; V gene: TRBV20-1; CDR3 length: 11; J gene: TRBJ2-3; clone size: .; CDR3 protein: CSAVWTDTQYF; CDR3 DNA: TGCAGTGCTGTCTGGACAGATACGCAGTATTTT
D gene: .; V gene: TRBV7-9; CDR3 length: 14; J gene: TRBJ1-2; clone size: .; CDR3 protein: CASSLRSISDGYTF; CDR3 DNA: TGTGCCAGCAGCTTACGGTCCATATCCGATGGCTACACCTTC
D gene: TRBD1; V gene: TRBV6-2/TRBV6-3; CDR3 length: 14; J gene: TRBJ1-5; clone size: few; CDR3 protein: CASNDRGPDQPQHF; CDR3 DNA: TGTGCCAGCAACGACAGGGGCCCGGATCAGCCCCAGCATTTT
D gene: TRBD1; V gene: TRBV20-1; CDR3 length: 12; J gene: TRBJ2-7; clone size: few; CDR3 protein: CSLRTGPYEQYF; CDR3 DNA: TGCAGTTTGAGGACAGGACCCTACGAGCAGTACTTC
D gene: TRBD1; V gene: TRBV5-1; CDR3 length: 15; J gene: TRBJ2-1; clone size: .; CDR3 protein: CASSLAQGAVNEQFF; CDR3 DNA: TGCGCCAGCAGCTTGGCCCAGGGGGCGGTCAATGAGCAGTTCTTC
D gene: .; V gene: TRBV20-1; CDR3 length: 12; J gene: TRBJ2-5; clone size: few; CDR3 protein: CSASWDQETQYF; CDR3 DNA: TGCAGTGCTAGTTGGGATCAAGAGACCCAGTACTTC
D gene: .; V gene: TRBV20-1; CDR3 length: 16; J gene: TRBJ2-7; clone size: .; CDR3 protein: CSARGKHRNRSYEQYF; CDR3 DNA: TGCAGTGCTAGAGGCAAACATCGGAACAGGTCCTACGAGCAGTACTTC
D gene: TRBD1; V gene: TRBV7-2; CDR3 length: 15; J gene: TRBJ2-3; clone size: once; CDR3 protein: CASNLGTGYSDTQYF; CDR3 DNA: TGTGCCAGCAACCTCGGGACAGGGTACTCAGATACGCAGTATTTT
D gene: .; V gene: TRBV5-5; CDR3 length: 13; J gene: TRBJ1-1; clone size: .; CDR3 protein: CASSRPGQSQAFF; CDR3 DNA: TGTGCCAGCAGCCGCCCTGGACAGAGTCAAGCTTTCTTT
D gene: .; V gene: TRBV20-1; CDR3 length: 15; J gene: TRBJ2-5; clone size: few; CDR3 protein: CSAGDVEQGGETQYF; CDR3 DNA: TGCAGTGCTGGGGACGTGGAACAGGGAGGAGAGACCCAGTACTTC
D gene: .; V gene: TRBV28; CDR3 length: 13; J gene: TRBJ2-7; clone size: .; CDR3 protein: CAKDRDISYEQYF; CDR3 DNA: TGTGCCAAAGACCGGGACATCTCCTACGAGCAGTACTTC
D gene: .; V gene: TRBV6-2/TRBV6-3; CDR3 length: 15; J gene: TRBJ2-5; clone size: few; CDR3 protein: CAGWERTGPQETQYF; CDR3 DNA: TGTGCCGGTTGGGAACGTACGGGGCCGCAAGAGACCCAGTACTTC
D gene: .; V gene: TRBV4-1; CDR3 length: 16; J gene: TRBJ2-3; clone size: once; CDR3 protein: CASSRLSSSSTDTQYF; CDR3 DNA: TGCGCCAGCAGCCGATTATCTTCCTCTAGCACAGATACGCAGTATTTT
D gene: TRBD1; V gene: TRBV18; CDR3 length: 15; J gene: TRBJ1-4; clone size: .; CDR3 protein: CASSRRQGEGEKLFF; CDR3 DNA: TGTGCCAGCTCACGTCGACAGGGAGAGGGTGAAAAACTGTTTTTT
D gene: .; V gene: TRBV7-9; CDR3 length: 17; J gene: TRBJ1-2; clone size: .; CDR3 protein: CASSLIHRRQANYGYTF; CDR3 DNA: TGTGCCAGCAGCTTAATACACAGACGTCAAGCTAACTATGGCTACACCTTC
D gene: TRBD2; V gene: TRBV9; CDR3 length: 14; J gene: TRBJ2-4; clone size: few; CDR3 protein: CASSPRTSGVSQYF; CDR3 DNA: TGTGCCAGCAGCCCTCGGACTAGCGGGGTCTCGCAGTACTTC
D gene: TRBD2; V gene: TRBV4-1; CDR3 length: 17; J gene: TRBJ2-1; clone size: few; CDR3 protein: CASSRIRPGLGLHEQFF; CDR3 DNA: TGCGCCAGCAGCCGGATCCGACCGGGACTAGGCTTACATGAGCAGTTCTTC
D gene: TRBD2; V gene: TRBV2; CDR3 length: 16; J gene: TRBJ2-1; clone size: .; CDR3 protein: CASRDPLAGVYNEQFF; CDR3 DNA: TGTGCCAGCAGGGATCCCCTAGCGGGAGTTTACAATGAGCAGTTCTTC
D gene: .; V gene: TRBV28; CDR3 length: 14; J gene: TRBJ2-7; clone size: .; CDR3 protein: CASRGGNYYNEQYF; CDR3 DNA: TGTGCCAGCAGGGGGGGAAACTATTACAATGAGCAGTACTTC
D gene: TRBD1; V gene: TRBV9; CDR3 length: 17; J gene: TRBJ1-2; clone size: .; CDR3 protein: CASSVGVTGGAGYGYTF; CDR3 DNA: TGTGCCAGCAGCGTAGGGGTTACAGGGGGCGCAGGATATGGCTACACCTTC
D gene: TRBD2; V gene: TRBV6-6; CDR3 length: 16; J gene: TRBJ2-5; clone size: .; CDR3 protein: CASSYSLGGGQETQYF; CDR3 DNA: TGTGCCAGCAGTTACTCCTTGGGCGGGGGACAAGAGACCCAGTACTTC
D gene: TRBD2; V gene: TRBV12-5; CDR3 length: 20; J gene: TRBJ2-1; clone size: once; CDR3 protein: CASGSPSLTSGGRSYNEQFF; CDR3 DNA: TGTGCTAGTGGTTCCCCCTCCCTGACTAGCGGGGGGAGATCCTACAATGAGCAGTTCTTC
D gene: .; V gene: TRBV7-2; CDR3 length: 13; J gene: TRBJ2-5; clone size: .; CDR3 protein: CASSSDWKETQYF; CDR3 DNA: TGTGCCAGCAGCTCGGACTGGAAAGAGACCCAGTACTTC
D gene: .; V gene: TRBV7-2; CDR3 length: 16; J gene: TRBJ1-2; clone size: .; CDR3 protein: CASSLAKTVTNYGYTF; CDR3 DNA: TGTGCCAGCAGCTTAGCGAAGACAGTTACTAACTATGGCTACACCTTC
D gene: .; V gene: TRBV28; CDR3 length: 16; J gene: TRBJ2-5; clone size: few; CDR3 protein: CASSDSSTKGEETQYF; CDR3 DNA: TGTGCCAGCAGTGACTCCTCGACGAAAGGGGAAGAGACCCAGTACTTC
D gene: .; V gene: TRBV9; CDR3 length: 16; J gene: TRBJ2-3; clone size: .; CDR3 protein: CASSARIALGTDTQYF; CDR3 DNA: TGTGCCAGCAGCGCCCGGATAGCTCTCGGCACAGATACGCAGTATTTT
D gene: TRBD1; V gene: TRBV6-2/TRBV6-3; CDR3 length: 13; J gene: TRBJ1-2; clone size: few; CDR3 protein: CASTSTGYYGYTF; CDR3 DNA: TGTGCCAGCACCTCGACAGGGTATTATGGCTACACCTTC
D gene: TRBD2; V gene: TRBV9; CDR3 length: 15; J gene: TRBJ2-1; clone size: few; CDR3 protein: CASSVGGGGTNEQFF; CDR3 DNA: TGTGCCAGCAGCGTAGGTGGGGGGGGTACAAATGAGCAGTTCTTC
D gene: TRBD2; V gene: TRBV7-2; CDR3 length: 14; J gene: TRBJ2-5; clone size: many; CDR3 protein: CASSLTSGGGTQYF; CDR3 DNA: TGTGCCAGCAGCTTAACGAGCGGGGGCGGGACCCAGTACTTC